Listed below are T cell receptor beta chains from one sample, sequenced in a study of T cell repertoires in cytomegalovirus infection. Using its own MiXCR run on the reads, TCRdb lists one record per CDR3 protein. The data show some 390,000 distinct CDR3 sequences, 15% to 20% seen once. The sequenced sample consisted of PBMCs. All receptors derive from a human donor in good health (CMV status not recorded). Some clones in this sample may be carry-over from other donors' samples. CDR3s include the opening cysteine and the closing phenylalanine or tryptophan. A D gene is named only where the DNA matches it firmly. Clone size is given for some rows only: seen once, a few or many times, or a class if the clone is expanded.

size | D | J | length | V | DNA | CDR3
few | . | TRBJ1-5 | 12 | TRBV19 | TGTGCCAGTAGTATGGGGGGGGAGCCCCAGCATTTT | CASSMGGEPQHF
few | TRBD1 | TRBJ1-1 | 22 | TRBV12-3/TRBV12-4 | TGTGCCAGCAGTCCACGGAGAGGGGACAGGGGTGTCGGCCCCCGACCGAACGCTGAAGCTTTCTTT | CASSPRRGDRGVGPRPNAEAFF
few | TRBD2 | TRBJ2-3 | 15 | TRBV5-1 | TGCGCCAGCACAGGGACTAGCGGGACCACAGATACGCAGTATTTT | CASTGTSGTTDTQYF
few | TRBD1 | TRBJ2-6 | 17 | TRBV27 | TGTGCCAGCAGCCTCCGGACAGGGCAAGCTGGGGCCAACGTCCTGACTTTC | CASSLRTGQAGANVLTF
few | . | TRBJ2-5 | 17 | TRBV10-3 | TGTGCCATCAGTGAGTCGATAGGTTCCGGACCCCAAGAGACCCAGTACTTC | CAISESIGSGPQETQYF
. | . | TRBJ2-7 | 14 | TRBV20-1 | TGCAGTGTCGACGGACGGAAAAGCTCCTACGAGCAGTACTTC | CSVDGRKSSYEQYF
few | . | TRBJ1-4 | 15 | TRBV14 | TGTGCCAGCAGCCAGATAGCAGGCCTCTCGGAAAAACTGTTTTTT | CASSQIAGLSEKLFF
many | . | TRBJ1-3 | 13 | TRBV6-1 | TGTGCCAGCAGAGAACCCTCTGGAAACACCATATATTTT | CASREPSGNTIYF
. | . | TRBJ1-4 | 12 | TRBV2 | TGTGCCAGCAATAGAGAACGTGAAAAACTGTTTTTT | CASNREREKLFF
few | TRBD2 | TRBJ2-2 | 15 | TRBV28 | TGTGCCAGCAGCCCGTGGCGGGGGGGCACCGGGGAGCTGTTTTTT | CASSPWRGGTGELFF
many | . | TRBJ2-5 | 16 | TRBV7-8 | TGTGCCAGCAGCTTGTGGGAGAGGGTTGGACAAGAGACCCAGTACTTC | CASSLWERVGQETQYF
few | . | TRBJ1-1 | 12 | TRBV12-3/TRBV12-4 | TGTGCCACCAGACCAACGCACACTGAAGCTTTCTTT | CATRPTHTEAFF
few | TRBD1 | TRBJ1-3 | 15 | TRBV3-1 | TGTGCCAGCAGCCAATACGACGACAGGGATCACACCATATATTTT | CASSQYDDRDHTIYF
. | . | TRBJ2-2 | 13 | TRBV7-2 | TGTGCCAGCAGGAGACTGCTGGTGGAGGAGCTGTTTTTT | CASRRLLVEELFF
few | . | TRBJ1-5 | 10 | TRBV19 | TGTGCCAGTAGTGAGTGGCCCCAGCATTTT | CASSEWPQHF
. | . | TRBJ1-5 | 15 | TRBV29-1 | TGCAGCCCCACGGTAAGGGGCCAACAAGATCAGCCCCAGCATTTT | CSPTVRGQQDQPQHF
few | . | TRBJ2-3 | 14 | TRBV20-1 | TGCAGTGCTAGTGGCGGATACCTAGCAGATACGCAGTATTTT | CSASGGYLADTQYF
. | TRBD2 | TRBJ2-1 | 16 | TRBV10-3 | TGTGCCATCACCAACCGGGGACTAGCGGGAGTTGGTGAGCAGTTCTTC | CAITNRGLAGVGEQFF
many | TRBD2 | TRBJ2-5 | 14 | TRBV11-2 | TGTGCCAGCAGCGGGACTAGTTACCAAGAGACCCAGTACTTC | CASSGTSYQETQYF
. | . | TRBJ2-7 | 13 | TRBV20-1 | TGCAGTACATCACAGGGTCTCACCTACGAGCAGTACTTC | CSTSQGLTYEQYF
many | . | TRBJ2-2 | 22 | TRBV27 | TGTGCCAGCAGTTTCCGACTGGTGGGACACCAATCATCCATACAATACACCGGGGAGCTGTTTTTT | CASSFRLVGHQSSIQYTGELFF
. | TRBD2 | TRBJ2-1 | 21 | TRBV12-3/TRBV12-4 | TGTGCCAGCAGTTTGGCAGGGACTAGCGGGGGGCTACCTAGCTCCTACAATGAGCAGTTCTTC | CASSLAGTSGGLPSSYNEQFF
many | . | TRBJ2-3 | 13 | TRBV20-1 | TGCAGTGCTAGTCGGCGGTCCACAGATACGCAGTATTTT | CSASRRSTDTQYF
few | . | TRBJ2-3 | 14 | TRBV11-3 | TGTGCCAGCAGCTTGGGTTGGGGCACAGATACGCAGTATTTT | CASSLGWGTDTQYF
. | . | TRBJ1-4 | 15 | TRBV20-1 | TGCAGTGCTAGTAACCCCAGGCGAGGTGGTGAAAAACTGTTTTTT | CSASNPRRGGEKLFF
few | TRBD2 | TRBJ2-1 | 18 | TRBV6-2/TRBV6-3 | TGTGCCAGCAGTTACTCGCTGGGACTAGCGGGACCCTACAATGAGCAGTTCTTC | CASSYSLGLAGPYNEQFF
many | . | TRBJ1-6 | 17 | TRBV7-2 | TGTGCCAGCAGCTTCGGGCGGACTGGCCTAAGGGTATCACCCCTCCACTTT | CASSFGRTGLRVSPLHF
. | . | TRBJ2-2 | 15 | TRBV6-6 | TGTGCCAGCAGTTACCAGACTCGTCCGACCGGGGAGCTGTTTTTT | CASSYQTRPTGELFF
few | . | TRBJ2-1 | 11 | TRBV12-3/TRBV12-4 | TGTGCCAGCAACTCCCGGACACAGCTGTTCTTC | CASNSRTQLFF
few | TRBD2 | TRBJ2-3 | 16 | TRBV7-8 | TGTGCCAGCAGCTTAGTCCCTAGCGGGAGTACAGATACGCAGTATTTT | CASSLVPSGSTDTQYF
many | . | TRBJ1-1 | 14 | TRBV19 | TGTGCCAGTAGTGCTGGAGTTAGGGGAACTGAAGCTTTCTTT | CASSAGVRGTEAFF
many | . | TRBJ2-5 | 15 | TRBV7-2 | TGTGCCAGCAGCTTAGCGGGGCAGCGCCAAGAGACCCAGTACTTC | CASSLAGQRQETQYF
. | . | TRBJ1-2 | 13 | TRBV12-5 | TGTGCTAGTGCCCCTCCATGGGGTACTGGCTACACCTTC | CASAPPWGTGYTF
few | . | TRBJ1-6 | 15 | TRBV7-2 | TGTGCCATCTGGGGGGGGAGCTCCTATAATTCACCCCTCCACTTT | CAIWGGSSYNSPLHF
. | . | TRBJ2-1 | 12 | TRBV12-3/TRBV12-4 | TGTGCCAGCAGCCGACTAGGACCTGAGCAGTTCTTC | CASSRLGPEQFF
. | . | TRBJ1-4 | 14 | TRBV5-4 | TGTGCCAGCAGCCTAGACAGTGGGAATGAAAAACTGTTTTTT | CASSLDSGNEKLFF
few | TRBD2 | TRBJ2-7 | 17 | TRBV18 | TGTGCCAGCTCACCTCTCTCCCCGGGACTAGCGGGATCCGAGCAGTACTTC | CASSPLSPGLAGSEQYF
. | . | TRBJ2-7 | 22 | TRBV4-3 | TGCGCCAGCAGCCAGCCCTGGTGGGGATCTCCCAAAAGACCTCTTAGCATCTACGAGCAGTACTTC | CASSQPWWGSPKRPLSIYEQYF
. | TRBD2 | TRBJ2-7 | 15 | TRBV18 | TGTGCCAGCTCACCAGGGCCTAGCGGGAGTTACGAGCAGTACTTC | CASSPGPSGSYEQYF
. | . | TRBJ2-5 | 12 | TRBV7-8 | TGTGCCAGCAGCTTACTCCGGGAGCTGAGGCACTTC | CASSLLRELRHF
many | . | TRBJ2-7 | 14 | TRBV7-6 | TGTGCCAGCAGCCCGACTACGTTCTCCTACGAGCAGTACTTC | CASSPTTFSYEQYF
many | TRBD1 | TRBJ2-1 | 12 | TRBV12-5 | TGTGCTAGTGGCACAACCGGGACAGGGAAGTTCTTC | CASGTTGTGKFF
many | . | TRBJ2-7 | 13 | TRBV6-2/TRBV6-3 | TGTGCCAGCACAATCGCGAGGTCCTACGAGCAGTACTTC | CASTIARSYEQYF
. | . | TRBJ2-3 | 14 | TRBV20-1 | TGCAGTGCTTGCGGGACAGCCCCCACAGATACGCAGTATTTT | CSACGTAPTDTQYF
few | TRBD2 | TRBJ2-7 | 15 | TRBV6-2/TRBV6-3 | TGTGCCAGCAGTCATAGAGCCAGCGGGAGTTCCGAGCAGTACTTC | CASSHRASGSSEQYF
many | . | TRBJ2-5 | 13 | TRBV7-2 | TGTGCCAGCAGCGTAGGGGGTTCGGGGTCCCAGTACTTC | CASSVGGSGSQYF
. | TRBD1 | TRBJ1-2 | 12 | TRBV20-1 | TGCAGTGGCCAGACAGGGAGTAATGGCTACACCTTC | CSGQTGSNGYTF
few | . | TRBJ1-6 | 13 | TRBV4-1 | TGCGCCAGCAGCCAAGACAACAATTCACCCCTCCACTTT | CASSQDNNSPLHF
. | . | TRBJ2-1 | 11 | TRBV20-1 | TGCAGTGCTAGGGGAAGCCCTGAGCAGTTCTTC | CSARGSPEQFF
many | TRBD2 | TRBJ2-5 | 17 | TRBV12-3/TRBV12-4 | TGTGCCAGCAGCCTCACACCCATAGCGGGGGTGGGTGAGACCCAGTACTTC | CASSLTPIAGVGETQYF
. | . | TRBJ2-3 | 12 | TRBV20-1 | TGCAGTGCTAGAGATAAGGCAGATACGCAGTATTTT | CSARDKADTQYF
many | . | TRBJ1-4 | 14 | TRBV5-1 | TGCGCCAGCAGCTTGGACAGACAAAATGAAAAACTGTTTTTT | CASSLDRQNEKLFF
. | . | TRBJ2-3 | 16 | TRBV5-5 | TGTGCCAGCAGCTCGGCAGATGGGGGATCGGGTGATACGCAGTATTTT | CASSSADGGSGDTQYF